The 30 T cell receptor beta chains reported below all come from one sample, sequenced in a study of tissue T cells after allogeneic stem cell transplantation. The sample's time point: mouse harvest day 7 after allogeneic transplant. Tail vein injection delivered 10^7 T-cell-depleted bone marrow cells and 10^6 splenic CD5+ T cells. Sequenced by immunoSEQ multiplex PCR; TCRdb stores in-frame clones only, minus some. The top ten clones hold 7.5% to 9.5% of a sample with thousands of clones, roughly 51% of them seen once. Input material: lymph node tissue. These receptors came from a female BALB/c mouse given C57BL/6 T cells with graft-versus-host disease after an allogeneic hematopoietic cell transplant.

By sample share, this clone is medium-sized. Any gene name here is a mouse gene name. The read comes to an end 1 residue before the CDR3 does, leaving the germline J gene to fill in the end. The chain joins TRBV3 to TRBJ2-7; D is uncertain. CDR3 length: 14 amino acids. Trimming took off 0 bases at V and 0 bases at J, with 6 bases between the two ends. Germline V gene data show CDR1 as SNHLY and CDR2 as FYNGKV (reference sequence). This CDR3 reads CASSLARSSYEQYF. CDR3 DNA (partial): TGTGCCAGCAGCTTAGCGCGAAGCTCCTATGAACAGTAC.

A word on this clone: Gene names refer to mouse genes. Read sequence stops 1 residue before the CDR3 end, and the germline J gene provides the missing end. This sequence joins TRBV5 and TRBJ2-2; TRBD2 matches at 10 bases. J gave up 4 bases and V 1 base, and 0 bases lay outside the gene matches. Germline loops: CDR1 LGHNA, CDR2 YNLKQL (reference sequence). The CDR3 runs to 15 residues. This CDR3 is CASSQGLGGTGQLYF. The part of the CDR3 DNA that was read is TGTGCCAGCAGCCAAGGACTGGGGGGCACCGGGCAGCTCTAC.

This clone was seen only a few times. Any gene name here is a mouse gene name. Read sequence stops 1 residue before the CDR3 end, and the germline J gene provides the missing end. The gene calls are TRBV31 and TRBJ2-4; D not resolved. The germline V gene has CDR1 GKSSPN and CDR2 SITVG. Trimming pared 0 bases from V and 0 bases from J, leaving 4 bases between. CDR3 length equals 13 residues. CDR3 in amino acids: CAWSLGSQNTLYF. The DNA read from the CDR3 is TGTGCCTGGAGTCTGGGAAGTCAAAACACCTTGTAC.

In its sample, this clone was seen a few times. Gene names denote mouse genes. From the germline J gene comes the end of the CDR3, since the read stops 1 residue before it. The chain carries TRBV12-1 and TRBJ2-1, with 11 bases matching TRBD2. V trimming: 3 bases; J trimming: 1 base; junction bases outside the gene matches: 4. This CDR3 region has 16 residues. The germline gives CDR1 SGHSN, CDR2 HYEKVE. CDR3 bases read: TGTGCCAGCTCTTTCCGGACTGGGGGGAACTATGCTGAGCAGTTC. Translating it yields CASSFRTGGNYAEQF. The whole CDR3 sequence is CASSFRTGGNYAEQFF. Using reference TRBV12-1 and TRBJ2-1 for the parts outside the CDR3, the full variable domain is DSGVVQSPRHIIKEKGGRSVLTCIPISGHSNVVWYQQTLGKELKFLIQHYEKVERDKGFLPSRFSVQQFDDYHSEMNMSALELEDSAMYFCASSFRTGGNYAEQFFGPGTRLTVL.

With regard to this clone: Germline and genes here are mouse. The CDR3 extends 1 residue past the end of the read, so its final part is completed from the germline J gene. The chain links TRBV12-1 to TRBJ2-3, with D possibly matching TRBD2 (7 bases). This CDR3 contains 15 residues. Germline lookup yields CDR1 SGHSN and CDR2 HYEKVE. Trimming cost V 1 base and J 2 bases, with 12 bases left between them. The CDR3: CASSLSGGYAETLYF. CDR3 DNA, as far as it was read: TGTGCCAGCTCTCTTTCTGGGGGCTATGCAGAAACGCTGTAT.

This clone counts as large (0.1 to 1%). Any gene name here is a mouse gene name. The DNA ends 1 residue before the CDR3 does, and the rest of the CDR3 is filled in from the germline J gene. The chain carries TRBV29 and TRBJ2-7; D not certain. V was clipped by 3 bases and J by 3 bases, with 3 bases between them. CDR1 MSHET and CDR2 SYDVDS come from the germline V gene. This CDR3 comprises 11 residues. The covered CDR3 bases are TGTGCTAGCAGTTTTGGCTATGAACAGTAC. Amino acids: CASSFGYEQY. The whole CDR3 sequence reads CASSFGYEQYF. The complete variable domain, with remaining parts taken from reference TRBV29 and TRBJ2-7, reads DMKVTQMPRYLIKRMGENVLLECGQDMSHETMYWYRQDPGLGLQLIYISYDVDSNSEGDIPKGYRVSRKKREHFSLILDSAKTNQTSVYFCASSFGYEQYFGPGTRLTVL.

By share, this clone ranks as medium-sized (0.01 to 0.1%). Gene names and germline refer to mouse. The read finishes 1 residue shy of the CDR3 end, and the germline J gene is used to complete it. The chain is built from TRBV4 and TRBJ2-5, with 9 bases fitting TRBD2. The CDR3 sequence is 15 residues long. Unmatched junction bases numbered 3, after V lost 3 bases and J lost 2 bases. Per germline, CDR1 LGHDT and CDR2 YNNKQL (reference sequence). The CDR3 bases that were read are TGTGCCAGCAGCTATGGGGGGGCGAGCCAAGACACCCAGTAC. Translation gives CASSYGGASQDTQY. The full CDR3 protein reads CASSYGGASQDTQYF.

As regards this clone: These gene names are mouse names. CDR3 bases read: TGTGCCAGCAGTCTGGGGACTGGGGGCTCCTATGAACAGTAC. It is translated as CASSLGTGGSYEQY. The complete CDR3 reads CASSLGTGGSYEQYF. The rearrangement links TRBV26 to TRBJ2-7; 11 nucleotides line up with TRBD2. From the germline J gene comes the end of the CDR3, since the read stops 1 residue before it. The J segment lost 0 bases and the V segment lost 2 bases, leaving 0 bases of the junction unmatched. This CDR3 is 15 amino acids long. Germline CDR1 is KGHPV and CDR2 is FQNQEV (reference sequence).

This clone occurred a few times. Mouse gene names apply. The CDR3 end is not reached by the read, which stops 1 residue before it; the germline J gene fills it in. The chain uses TRBV12-1 and TRBJ2-7, with 13 bases fitting TRBD2. The CDR3 spans 14 residues. The junction had 4 bases not matched to a gene; V was cut back by 4 bases and J by 5 bases. Germline V gene data show CDR1 as SGHSN and CDR2 as HYEKVE. CDR3 sequence: CASSLGLGGNEQYF. CDR3 DNA (partial): TGTGCCAGCTCCCTGGGACTGGGGGGGAATGAACAGTAC.

With respect to this clone: The genes and germline here are from mouse. The read finishes 1 residue shy of the CDR3 end, and the germline J gene is used to complete it. Other nucleotide sequences from this sample produce the same CDR3. The chain employs TRBV26 and TRBJ2-5, with D perhaps TRBD1 (6 bases). The ends were cut back, 3 bases at V and 5 bases at J, with 6 bases in the middle. This CDR3 comprises 12 residues. Germline lookup yields CDR1 KGHPV and CDR2 FQNQEV (reference sequence). The CDR3 protein is CASSLRGDTQYF. Partial CDR3 DNA: TGTGCCAGCAGTCTCAGGGGAGACACCCAGTAC.

To note about this clone: The gene symbols are mouse symbols. Read sequence stops 1 residue before the CDR3 end, and the germline J gene provides the missing end. V and J are TRBV13-2 and TRBJ2-1; D unclear. The V end lost 2 bases, the J end lost 4 bases, and 7 bases lay between the germline ends. The germline V gene encodes CDR1 NNHNN and CDR2 SYGAGS (reference sequence). CDR3 length: 13 residues. The covered CDR3 bases are TGTGCCAGCGGTGAGCACTCTTATGCTGAGCAGTTC. Protein product: CASGEHSYAEQF. The CDR3 as a whole reads CASGEHSYAEQFF.

This clone is termed large (0.1 to 1%). Gene and germline names: mouse. The sequence runs out 1 residue before the end of the CDR3; the remainder is reconstructed from the germline J gene. The chain is built from TRBV14 and TRBJ2-7; possible D gene TRBD2, 6 bases. Trimming pared 2 bases from V and 1 base from J, leaving 7 bases between. The CDR3 sequence is 13 residues long. Per the germline V gene, CDR1 is SGHDT and CDR2 is FRDEAV. CDR3 DNA, as far as it was read: TGTGCCAGCAGTTTTGACTGGTCCTATGAACAGTAC. Protein product: CASSFDWSYEQY. The full CDR3 sequence reads CASSFDWSYEQYF.

This clone rates as large. Any gene name here is a mouse gene name. The sequenced CDR3 bases are TGCACCTGCAGTGCAGCCATTTCTGGAAATACGCTCTAT. Translated: CTCSAAISGNTLY. The CDR3 as a whole reads CTCSAAISGNTLYF. The rearrangement links TRBV1 to TRBJ1-3; the D is unclear. The DNA ends 1 residue before the CDR3 does, and the rest of the CDR3 is filled in from the germline J gene. The V end lost 1 base, the J end lost 0 bases, and 4 bases lay between the germline ends. CDR3 length: 14 amino acids. Germline-derived CDR1 and CDR2 are NSQYPW and LRSPGD (reference sequence).

This clone counts as large. Germline and genes here are mouse. Read coverage stops 1 residue before the CDR3 terminus; the germline J gene supplies the remainder. This chain connects TRBV26 to TRBJ2-7; D is tentatively TRBD1 or TRBD2 (5 bases each). The CDR3 totals 12 residues. The V end lost 3 bases, the J end lost 4 bases, and 7 bases lay between the germline ends. Germline CDR1 reads KGHPV; CDR2 reads FQNQEV (reference sequence). CDR3 sequence: CASSLGAYEQYF. The DNA read from the CDR3 is TGTGCCAGCAGTCTTGGGGCGTATGAACAGTAC.

Turning to this clone: Gene names are the mouse ones. The CDR3 extends 1 residue past the end of the read, so its final part is completed from the germline J gene. The gene calls are TRBV20 and TRBJ2-7, with 12 bases lining up with TRBD2. Germline CDR1 GFQATS, CDR2 STVNSAI. The V segment lost 5 bases and the J segment 1 base; nucleotides outside the gene matches: 0. The CDR3 sequence is 13 residues long. CDR3 residues: CGAGTGGSYEQYF. CDR3 bases read: TGTGGTGCTGGGACTGGGGGGTCCTATGAACAGTAC.

About this clone: The genes and germline here are from mouse. The sequenced fragment ends 1 residue before the CDR3 boundary, so the rest is inferred from the germline J gene. The V call is TRBV14, the J call TRBJ1-6; possibly TRBD1 for D (5 bases). TRBJ1-6 falls under the ORF class, with uncertain function. Germline lookup yields CDR1 SGHDT and CDR2 FRDEAV. Between the trimmed V and J ends, which lost 5 bases and 5 bases, there was a span of 8 bases. This CDR3 is 13 amino acids long. The sequenced part of the CDR3 DNA is TGTGCCAGCAGAGACAGCAATAATTCGCCCCTCTAC. This codes for CASRDSNNSPLY. In full, the CDR3 is CASRDSNNSPLYF.

As regards this clone: The germline and genes are mouse ones. The read finishes 1 residue shy of the CDR3 end, and the germline J gene is used to complete it. The J gene is TRBJ2-7, the V gene TRBV16; D gene unclear. This CDR3 contains 11 residues. Germline CDR1 and CDR2: SGHSA and FRNQAP. The V end lost 4 bases, the J end lost 3 bases, and 4 bases lay between the germline ends. CDR3 in amino acids: CASSSGYEQYF. The CDR3 DNA, read in part, is TGTGCAAGCAGCTCTGGCTATGAACAGTAC.

Comment on this clone: Each gene name is a mouse one. The read stops 1 residue short of the end of the CDR3; the missing end is completed from the germline J gene. The V call is TRBV13-2, the J call TRBJ2-5; weak D call: TRBD2 (7 bases). V was clipped by 2 bases and J by 0 bases, with 10 bases between them. There are 15 residues in the CDR3. CDR1 is NNHNN and CDR2 is SYGAGS in the germline V gene (reference sequence). The chain's CDR3 is CASGDWGRNQDTQYF. CDR3 DNA (partial): TGTGCCAGCGGTGACTGGGGGCGTAACCAAGACACCCAGTAC.

This clone has just a few counts. All gene names here are mouse names. The CDR3 extends 1 residue past the end of the read, so its final part is completed from the germline J gene. The V and J genes are TRBV13-2 and TRBJ2-7; TRBD1 aligns across 9 bases. With 2 bases clipped from V and 6 bases from J, the junction kept 0 bases outside the gene matches. The CDR3 is 12 residues long. Germline values: CDR1 NNHNN, CDR2 SYGAGS (reference sequence). The CDR3 region is CASGETGGEQYF. CDR3 bases read: TGTGCCAGCGGTGAGACAGGGGGTGAACAGTAC.

Worth noting for this clone: The genes and germline here are from mouse. The read stops 1 residue short of the end of the CDR3; the missing end is completed from the germline J gene. The V and J genes are TRBV13-1 and TRBJ1-2, with TRBD1 as a possible D gene (5 bases). The CDR3 runs to 13 residues. Looked up from germline, CDR1 is NSHNY and CDR2 is SYGAGN. V dropped 1 base and J dropped 1 base, with 5 bases sitting between them. CDR3 protein: CASSDTGNSDYTF. The part of the CDR3 DNA that was read is TGTGCCAGCAGTGATACAGGAAACTCCGACTACACC.

Turning to this clone: Mouse gene names apply. The missing CDR3 end, 1 residue past where the read stops, is filled in from the germline J gene. The chain has TRBV12-2 and TRBJ1-5, with D unclear. V was shortened by 0 bases and J by 5 bases, with 7 bases between the two germline ends. Per germline, CDR1 SGHLS and CDR2 HYDKME. The CDR3 covers 13 residues. The chain's CDR3 is CASSLDGDQAPLF. The sequenced CDR3 bases are TGTGCCAGCTCTCTCGACGGAGACCAGGCTCCGCTT.

In regard to this clone: The genes and germline here are from mouse. The read halts 1 residue ahead of the CDR3 end, with the missing end drawn from the germline J gene. The chain combines TRBV5 with TRBJ2-5; 10 bases are a match to TRBD2. The length of the CDR3 is 15 residues. Unmatched junction bases numbered 3, after V lost 4 bases and J lost 2 bases. The V gene's germline CDR1 is LGHNA and CDR2 YNLKQL (reference sequence). The CDR3 sequence: CASSPTGGPQDTQYF. The covered CDR3 bases are TGTGCCAGCAGCCCGACTGGGGGGCCCCAAGACACCCAGTAC.

A note on this clone: The gene names here belong to mouse. The DNA ends 1 residue before the CDR3 does, and the rest of the CDR3 is filled in from the germline J gene. V and J are TRBV21 and TRBJ1-2; D gene unclear. TRBV21 has ORF status, its function being uncertain. The CDR3 is 14 residues long. The germline V and J ends were trimmed by 2 bases and 0 bases, with 7 bases remaining between them. The CDR3 reads CASSQHNANSDYTF. The covered CDR3 bases are TGTGCTAGCAGTCAACACAATGCAAACTCCGACTACACC.

This clone turned up a few times. Any gene name here is a mouse gene name. Read sequence stops 1 residue before the CDR3 end, and the germline J gene provides the missing end. J is TRBJ1-1 and V is TRBV1, with 9 bases matching TRBD1. CDR3 length: 14 residues. Looked up from germline, CDR1 is NSQYPW and CDR2 is LRSPGD (reference sequence). V trimming: 3 bases; J trimming: 5 bases; junction bases outside the gene matches: 4. The DNA read from the CDR3 is TGCACCTGCAGTGCTCGGGACAGGGAGACAGAAGTCTTC. This encodes CTCSARDRETEVF. The whole CDR3 region reads CTCSARDRETEVFF.

About this clone: Mouse gene names apply. The read is 1 residue too short to cover the CDR3 end, so that end is filled in from the germline J gene. This chain connects TRBV23 to TRBJ1-4; the DNA was not compared with TRBD1, the D call given in the table. Germline lookup yields CDR1 KGHTA and CDR2 FQNQQP. The CDR3 is 14 amino acids. The sequenced CDR3 bases are TGCTCCAGCAGTCATCCGGGACAAAACGAAAGATTATTT. Translating gives CSSSHPGQNERLF. In full, the CDR3 is CSSSHPGQNERLFF.

In the case of this clone: Gene names denote mouse genes. Incomplete CDR3 DNA: TGTGCCAGCAGCTTGGGAGAGACCGGGCAGCTCTAC. This gives the protein CASSLGETGQLY. The complete CDR3 reads CASSLGETGQLYF. This rearrangement joins TRBV3 to TRBJ2-2, with no clear D. The read halts 1 residue ahead of the CDR3 end, with the missing end drawn from the germline J gene. V lost 3 bases to trimming and J lost 5 bases, with 7 bases between them. Germline V gene data show CDR1 as SNHLY and CDR2 as FYNGKV (reference sequence). The CDR3 loop spans 13 amino acids.

On this clone itself: Gene labels here are mouse ones. Read data end 1 residue before the CDR3 end; the end is taken from the germline J gene. The rearrangement links TRBV12-1 to TRBJ2-5; 8 bases align to TRBD2. Unmatched junction bases numbered 5, after V lost 0 bases and J lost 1 base. The CDR3 consists of 16 residues. Germline CDR1 reads SGHSN; CDR2 reads HYEKVE. CDR3 loop: CASSLLGGWDQDTQYF. CDR3 DNA, as far as it was read: TGTGCCAGCTCTCTCCTGGGGGGCTGGGACCAAGACACCCAGTAC.

Regarding this clone: Each gene name is a mouse one. The CDR3 bases that were read are TGCTCCAGCAGTCAAAGACTGGGGGGAAGTCAAAACACCTTGTAC. Amino acids: CSSSQRLGGSQNTLY. In full, the CDR3 reads CSSSQRLGGSQNTLYF. The chain has TRBV23 and TRBJ2-4; the table names TRBD2, a call not compared with the DNA. The CDR3 end falls 1 residue outside the read, so it is completed with the germline J gene. This CDR3 comprises 16 residues. Per the germline V gene, CDR1 is KGHTA and CDR2 is FQNQQP.

As regards this clone: The listed genes are named as in mouse. The read stops 1 residue short of the end of the CDR3; the missing end is completed from the germline J gene. The chain links TRBV13-2 to TRBJ2-1; 11 bases align to TRBD2. The CDR3 is 17 residues long. V lost 3 bases and J lost 3; bases outside the gene matches: 8. Germline V CDR1 and CDR2: NNHNN, SYGAGS (reference sequence). CDR3 sequence: CASGASSTGGGYAEQFF. The sequenced CDR3 bases are TGTGCCAGCGGTGCCTCCTCGACTGGGGGGGGCTATGCTGAGCAGTTC.

Of note for this clone: Here the gene names and germline are mouse. The read stops 1 residue short of the end of the CDR3; the missing end is completed from the germline J gene. This rearrangement joins TRBV31 to TRBJ2-1, with 7 bases aligning to TRBD2. The CDR3 length is 13 residues. Germline loops: CDR1 GKSSPN, CDR2 SITVG. After removal of 0 bases from V and 5 bases from J, the junction contained 1 base not matched to a gene. The covered CDR3 bases are TGTGCCTGGAGTCTTCTGGGGGATGCTGAGCAGTTC. It translates to CAWSLLGDAEQF. The entire CDR3 is CAWSLLGDAEQFF. Full variable domain (missing parts from reference TRBV31 and TRBJ2-1): AQTIHQWPVAEIKAVGSPLSLGCTIKGKSSPNLYWYWQATGGTLQQLFYSITVGQVESVVQLNLSASRPKDDQFILSTEKLLLSHSGFYLCAWSLLGDAEQFFGPGTRLTVL.